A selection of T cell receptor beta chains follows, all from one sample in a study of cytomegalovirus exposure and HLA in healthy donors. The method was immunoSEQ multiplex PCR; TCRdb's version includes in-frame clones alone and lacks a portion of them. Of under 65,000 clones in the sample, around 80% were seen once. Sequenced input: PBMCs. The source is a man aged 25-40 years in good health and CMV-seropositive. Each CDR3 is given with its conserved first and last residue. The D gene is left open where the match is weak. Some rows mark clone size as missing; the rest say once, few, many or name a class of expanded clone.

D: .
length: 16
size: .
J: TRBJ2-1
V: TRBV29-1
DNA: TGCAGCGTCCGGAGGGTCCAGGGTAACGCCTACAATGAGCAGTTCTTC
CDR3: CSVRRVQGNAYNEQFF

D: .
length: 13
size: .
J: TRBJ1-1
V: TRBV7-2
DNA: TGTGCCAGCAGCTCCAGTGCCAACACTGAAGCTTTCTTT
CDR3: CASSSSANTEAFF

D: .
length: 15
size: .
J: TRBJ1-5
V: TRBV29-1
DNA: TGCAGCGTTGAAGAATCGGGCAGGGCAGGGCAGCCCCAGCATTTT
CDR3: CSVEESGRAGQPQHF

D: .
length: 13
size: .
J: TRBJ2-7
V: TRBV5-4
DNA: TGTGCCAGCAGCTTACGGGGGTCCTACGAGCAGTACTTC
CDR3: CASSLRGSYEQYF

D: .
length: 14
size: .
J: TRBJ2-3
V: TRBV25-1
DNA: TGTGCCAGCAGTGAACTAGCGAGTGGGGATACGCAGTATTTT
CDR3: CASSELASGDTQYF

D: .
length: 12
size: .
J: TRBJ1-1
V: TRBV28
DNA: TGTGCCAGCAAAAGGGGGAACACTGAAGCTTTCTTT
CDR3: CASKRGNTEAFF

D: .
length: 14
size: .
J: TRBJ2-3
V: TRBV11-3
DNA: TGTGCCAGCAGCTTGACAGCTAGCACAGATACGCAGTATTTT
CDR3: CASSLTASTDTQYF

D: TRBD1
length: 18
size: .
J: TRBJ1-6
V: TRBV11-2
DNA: TGTGCCAGCAGCTCGAGGGACAGGGCGATAGCCTATAATTCACCCCTCCACTTT
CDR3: CASSSRDRAIAYNSPLHF

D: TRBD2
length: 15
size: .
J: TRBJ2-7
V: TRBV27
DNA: TGTGCCAGCAGTTCGACTAGCGGGGGCTCCTACGAGCAGTACTTC
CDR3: CASSSTSGGSYEQYF

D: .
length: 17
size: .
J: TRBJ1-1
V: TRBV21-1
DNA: TGTGCCAGCAGCCCAACAGGGGCGCGTAGGATGAACACTGAAGCTTTCTTT
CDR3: CASSPTGARRMNTEAFF

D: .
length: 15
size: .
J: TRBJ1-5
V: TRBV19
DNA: TGTGCCAGTAGTATAGGCCAGTCGAGCAATCAGCCCCAGCATTTT
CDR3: CASSIGQSSNQPQHF

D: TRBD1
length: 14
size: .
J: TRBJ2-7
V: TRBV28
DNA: TGTGCCAGCAGTTTATCCGACAGGGTCTACGAGCAGTACTTC
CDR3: CASSLSDRVYEQYF

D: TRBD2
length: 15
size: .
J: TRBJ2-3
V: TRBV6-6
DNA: TGTGCCAGCAGTTCTAGCGGGGGAGACACAGATACGCAGTATTTT
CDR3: CASSSSGGDTDTQYF

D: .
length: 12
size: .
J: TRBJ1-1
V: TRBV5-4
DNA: TGTGCCAGCAGCGTCCGGGACACAGAGGCTTTCTTT
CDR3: CASSVRDTEAFF

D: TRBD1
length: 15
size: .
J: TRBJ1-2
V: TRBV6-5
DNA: TGTGCCAGCAGATCGGACAGGGGGACTCTTTATGGCTACACCTTC
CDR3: CASRSDRGTLYGYTF

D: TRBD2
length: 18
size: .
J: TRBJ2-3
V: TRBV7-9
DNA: TGTGCCAGCAGCCGCCGCGCCACTAGCGGGGCAAGCACAGATACGCAGTATTTT
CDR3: CASSRRATSGASTDTQYF

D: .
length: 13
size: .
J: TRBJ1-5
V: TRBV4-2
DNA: TGTGCCAGCAGTATACAGATCAATCAGCCCCAGCATTTT
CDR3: CASSIQINQPQHF

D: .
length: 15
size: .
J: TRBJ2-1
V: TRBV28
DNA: TGTGCCAGCACCTTTGGAGGGACGGATTACAATGAGCAGTTCTTC
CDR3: CASTFGGTDYNEQFF

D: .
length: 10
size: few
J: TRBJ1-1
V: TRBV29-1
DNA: TGCAGCGTCGCGGACACTGAAGCTTTCTTT
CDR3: CSVADTEAFF

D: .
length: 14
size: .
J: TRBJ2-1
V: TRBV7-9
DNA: TGTGCCAGCAGCTTAGGAGCGGGCTACAATGAGCAGTTCTTC
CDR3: CASSLGAGYNEQFF

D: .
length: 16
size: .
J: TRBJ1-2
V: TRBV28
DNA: TGTGCCAGCAATTTCCTAAGGGGAAGGTCGTACTATGGCTACACCTTC
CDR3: CASNFLRGRSYYGYTF

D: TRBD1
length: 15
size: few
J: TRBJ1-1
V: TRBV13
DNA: TGTGCCAGCAGCTTGGGACAGGGGTTGAACACTGAAGCTTTCTTT
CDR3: CASSLGQGLNTEAFF

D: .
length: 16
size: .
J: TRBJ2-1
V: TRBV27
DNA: TGTGCCAGCAGTTTACCACACAGGTCCAGGCTGAGTGAGCAGTTCTTC
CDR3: CASSLPHRSRLSEQFF

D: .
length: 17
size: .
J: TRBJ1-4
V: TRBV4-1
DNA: TGCGCCAGCAGCCAAGCAAACACCGGGACAACTAATGAAAAACTGTTTTTT
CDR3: CASSQANTGTTNEKLFF

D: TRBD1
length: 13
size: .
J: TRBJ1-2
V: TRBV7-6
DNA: TGTGCCAGCAGCTTAGAGACAGGGAATGGCTACACCTTC
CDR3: CASSLETGNGYTF

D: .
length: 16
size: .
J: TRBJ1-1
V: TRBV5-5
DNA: TGTGCCAGCAGCCGCGCCGGGGGTGGTCTGAACACTGAAGCTTTCTTT
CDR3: CASSRAGGGLNTEAFF

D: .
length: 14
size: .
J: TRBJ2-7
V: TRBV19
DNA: TGTGCCAGTAGTATCAATCCAGTTTCCTACGAGCAGTACTTC
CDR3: CASSINPVSYEQYF

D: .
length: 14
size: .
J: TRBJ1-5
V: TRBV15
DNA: TGTGCCACCAGCAGAGACAGGGCGCGTCAGCCCCAGCATTTT
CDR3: CATSRDRARQPQHF

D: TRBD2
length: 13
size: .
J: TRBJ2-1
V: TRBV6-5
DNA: TGTGCCAGCAGTTACTCAAGAGGGACTAGCTCGGTCTTC
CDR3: CASSYSRGTSSVF

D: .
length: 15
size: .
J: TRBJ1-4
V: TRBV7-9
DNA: TGTGCCAGCAGCCCCCAGGGAGGGGTTAATGAAAAACTGTTTTTT
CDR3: CASSPQGGVNEKLFF

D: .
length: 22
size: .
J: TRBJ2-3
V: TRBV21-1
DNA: TGTGCCAGCAGCAAAGTACCCCTCCACCTAGCGGGGGGTACTCCTAGCACAGATACGCAGTATTTT
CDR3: CASSKVPLHLAGGTPSTDTQYF

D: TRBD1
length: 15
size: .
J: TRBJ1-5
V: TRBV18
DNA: TGTGCCAGCTCACCACAGGGACAGGGAGTTCAGCCCCAGCATTTT
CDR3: CASSPQGQGVQPQHF

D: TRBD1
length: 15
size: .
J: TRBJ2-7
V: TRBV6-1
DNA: TGTGCCAGCAGCGACAGGGGAATAGGTTCCTACGAGCAGTACTTC
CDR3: CASSDRGIGSYEQYF

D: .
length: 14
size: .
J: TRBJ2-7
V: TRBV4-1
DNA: TGCGCCAGCAGGCGCCTGGAGGGGGCGAGCGAGCAGTACTTC
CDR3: CASRRLEGASEQYF

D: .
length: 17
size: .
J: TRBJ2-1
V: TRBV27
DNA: TGTGCCAGCAGCGGGATGTTGTTAGGCCCTCTCTACAATGAGCAGTTCTTC
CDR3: CASSGMLLGPLYNEQFF

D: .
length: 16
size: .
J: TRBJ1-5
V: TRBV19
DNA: TGTGCCAGTAGTATCATGATTGCCAGGGGTGTTCAGCCCCAGCATTTT
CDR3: CASSIMIARGVQPQHF

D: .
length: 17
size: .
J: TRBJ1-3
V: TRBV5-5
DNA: TGTGCCAGCAGCCCCTTAGGGGGTCCCAGCTCTGGAAACACCATATATTTT
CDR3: CASSPLGGPSSGNTIYF

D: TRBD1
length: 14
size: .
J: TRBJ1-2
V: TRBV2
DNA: TGTGCCAGCAATCGGGACAGCTCTAACTATGGCTACACCTTC
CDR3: CASNRDSSNYGYTF

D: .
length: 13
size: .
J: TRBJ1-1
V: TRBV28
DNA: TGTGCCAGCAGTTCTCCTGGCGGACTAGAAGCTTTCTTT
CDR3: CASSSPGGLEAFF